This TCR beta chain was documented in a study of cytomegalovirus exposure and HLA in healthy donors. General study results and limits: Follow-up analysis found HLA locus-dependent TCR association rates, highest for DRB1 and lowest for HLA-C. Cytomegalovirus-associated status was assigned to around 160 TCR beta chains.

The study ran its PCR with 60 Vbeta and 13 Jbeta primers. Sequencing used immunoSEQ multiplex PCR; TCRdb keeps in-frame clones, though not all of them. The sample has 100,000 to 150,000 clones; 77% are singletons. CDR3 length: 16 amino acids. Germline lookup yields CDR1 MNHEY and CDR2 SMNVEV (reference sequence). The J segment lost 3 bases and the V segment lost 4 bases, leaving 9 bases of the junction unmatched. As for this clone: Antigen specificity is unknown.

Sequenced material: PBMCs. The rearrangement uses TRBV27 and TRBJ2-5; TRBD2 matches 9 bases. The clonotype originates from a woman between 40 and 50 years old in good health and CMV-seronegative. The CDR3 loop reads CASSSFSRGGEETQYF. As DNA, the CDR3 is TGTGCCAGCAGTTCTTTCTCGCGGGGGGGGGAAGAGACCCAGTACTTC.